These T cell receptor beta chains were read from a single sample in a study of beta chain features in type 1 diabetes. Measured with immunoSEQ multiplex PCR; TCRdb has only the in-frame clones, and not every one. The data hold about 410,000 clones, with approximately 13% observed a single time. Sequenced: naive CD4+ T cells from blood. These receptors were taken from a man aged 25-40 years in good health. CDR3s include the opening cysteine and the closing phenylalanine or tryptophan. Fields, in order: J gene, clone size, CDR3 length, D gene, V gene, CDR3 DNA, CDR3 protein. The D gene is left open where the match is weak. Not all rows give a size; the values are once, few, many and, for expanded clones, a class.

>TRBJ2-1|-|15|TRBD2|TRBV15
TGTGCCACCAGCAGAGACCTAGCGGGACTCAATGAGCAGTTCTTC
CATSRDLAGLNEQFF
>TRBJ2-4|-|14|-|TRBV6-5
TGTGCCAGCAGCCGAATTGGGGCCAAAAACATTCAGTACTTC
CASSRIGAKNIQYF
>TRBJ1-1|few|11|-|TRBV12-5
TGTGCTAGTGGTTTGGAGACTGAAGCTTTCTTT
CASGLETEAFF
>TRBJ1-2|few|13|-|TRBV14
TGTGCCAGCAGCCAGAGGACGGGTTATGGCTACACCTTC
CASSQRTGYGYTF
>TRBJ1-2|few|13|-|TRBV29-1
TGCAGCGTTGAAAATGGGGGTGCCTATGGCTACACCTTC
CSVENGGAYGYTF
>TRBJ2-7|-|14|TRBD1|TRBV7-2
TGTGCCAGCAGCGGCCGGGACAGGAGTTACGAGCAGTACTTC
CASSGRDRSYEQYF
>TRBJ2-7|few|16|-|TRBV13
TGTGCCAGCAGCTTATTAACAACACTTGCCCCCTACGAGCAGTACTTC
CASSLLTTLAPYEQYF
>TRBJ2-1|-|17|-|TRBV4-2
TGTGCCAGCAGCCAAGATCGGTTTAGCGGCACCTACAATGAGCAGTTCTTC
CASSQDRFSGTYNEQFF
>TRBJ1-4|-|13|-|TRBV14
TGTGCCAGCAGCCAGCACTATCAGGAAAAACTGTTTTTT
CASSQHYQEKLFF
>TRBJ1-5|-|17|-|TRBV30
TGTGCCTGGAGTAGTCAGGGTTGGGGTTTCGGGGCGAAACCCCAGCATTTT
CAWSSQGWGFGAKPQHF
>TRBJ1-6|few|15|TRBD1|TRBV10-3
TGTGCCATCGGAAATTCCGGGGACAGAAATTCACCCCTCCACTTT
CAIGNSGDRNSPLHF
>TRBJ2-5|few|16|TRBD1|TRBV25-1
TGTGCCAGCAGTGGTGTAGGTCAGGGGGCGTGGGAGACCCAGTACTTC
CASSGVGQGAWETQYF
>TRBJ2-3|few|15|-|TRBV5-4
TGTGCCAGCAGCTTGCCAGCGGATTACACAGATACGCAGTATTTT
CASSLPADYTDTQYF
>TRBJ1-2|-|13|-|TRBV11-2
TGTGCCAGCAGCTTAGATCCGGGCTATGGCTACACCTTC
CASSLDPGYGYTF
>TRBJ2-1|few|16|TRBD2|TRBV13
TGTGCCAGCAGCTCCCCTAGCGGGAGGGTGGTCAATGAGCAGTTCTTC
CASSSPSGRVVNEQFF
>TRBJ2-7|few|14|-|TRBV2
TGTGCCAGCAGTCGGGCTGCACCTTCCTACGAGCAGTACTTC
CASSRAAPSYEQYF
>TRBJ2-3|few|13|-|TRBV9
TGTGCCAGCAGCGTAGCGGCCTCGGATACGCAGTATTTT
CASSVAASDTQYF
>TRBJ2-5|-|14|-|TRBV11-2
TGTGCCAGCAGCCTCGAGCGGTTAGTGGAGACCCAGTACTTC
CASSLERLVETQYF
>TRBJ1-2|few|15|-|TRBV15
TGTGCCACCAGCCGAGAGCCCGGGTACGGCTATGGCTACACCTTC
CATSREPGYGYGYTF
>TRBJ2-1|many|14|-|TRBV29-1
TGCAGCGTTGGCCTCTGGGACCGATACAATGAGCAGTTCTTC
CSVGLWDRYNEQFF
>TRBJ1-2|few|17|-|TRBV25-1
TGTGCCAGCAGTGAACCCCAGGGTCGTACCCCGAACTATGGCTACACCTTC
CASSEPQGRTPNYGYTF
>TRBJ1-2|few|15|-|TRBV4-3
TGCGCCAGCAGCCAAGATCAAGGCGGATACTATGGCTACACCTTC
CASSQDQGGYYGYTF
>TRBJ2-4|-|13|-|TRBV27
TGTGCCAGCAGCGGACAGTCTAAAAACATTCAGTACTTC
CASSGQSKNIQYF
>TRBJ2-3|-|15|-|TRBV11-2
TGTGCCAGCAGCCAAGCGGGACAGCCCACAGATACGCAGTATTTT
CASSQAGQPTDTQYF
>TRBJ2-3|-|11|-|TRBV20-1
TGCAGTGCTAGGTTAGCAGATACGCAGTATTTT
CSARLADTQYF
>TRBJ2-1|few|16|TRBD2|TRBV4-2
TGTGCCAGCAGCCGTGCGGGGACTAGCGGATACAATGAGCAGTTCTTC
CASSRAGTSGYNEQFF
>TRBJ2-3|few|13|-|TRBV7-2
TGTGCCAGCAGCCCAACCAGGTCAGATACGCAGTATTTT
CASSPTRSDTQYF
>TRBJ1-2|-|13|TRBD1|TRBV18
TGTGCCAGCTCACCGGACAGGGGGCTTGGCTACACCTTC
CASSPDRGLGYTF
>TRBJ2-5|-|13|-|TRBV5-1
TGCGCCAGCAGCTTGACAGCTCAAGAGACCCAGTACTTC
CASSLTAQETQYF
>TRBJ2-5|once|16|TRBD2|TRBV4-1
TGCGCCAGCAGCCAGGCCTCAGCGGGGGGCGGGGAGACCCAGTACTTC
CASSQASAGGGETQYF
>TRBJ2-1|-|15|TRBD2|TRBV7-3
TGTGCCAGCAGCTTTGATGCGGGAGAATACAATGAGCAGTTCTTC
CASSFDAGEYNEQFF
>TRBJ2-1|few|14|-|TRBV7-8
TGTGCCAGCAGCACAAGACAGGCCCGGAATGAGCAGTTCTTC
CASSTRQARNEQFF
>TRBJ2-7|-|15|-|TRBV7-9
TGTGCCAGCACCCCGGGAAGTGGGAGCTCCTACGAGCAGTACTTC
CASTPGSGSSYEQYF
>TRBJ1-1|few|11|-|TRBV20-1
TGCAGTGCTCCCGGGACTCCGGCGGCTTTCTTT
CSAPGTPAAFF
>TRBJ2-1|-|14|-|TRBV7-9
TGTGCCAGCACCCGTCCCGGGTCCCCGGGAGAGCAGTTCTTC
CASTRPGSPGEQFF
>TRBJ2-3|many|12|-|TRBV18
TGTGCCAGCTCACCTAGCACAGATACGCAGTATTTT
CASSPSTDTQYF
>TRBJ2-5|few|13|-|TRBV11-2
TGTGCCAGCAGCTTAGCGGATTGGGAGACCCAGTACTTC
CASSLADWETQYF
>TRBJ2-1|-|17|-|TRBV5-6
TGTGCCAGCAGCCCCCCGGGCGGGGAGGGCCCGAGGGGGGAGCAGTTCTTC
CASSPPGGEGPRGEQFF
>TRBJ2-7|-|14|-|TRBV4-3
TGCGCCAGCAGCCAGCAAAGGGGTCCCTACGAGCAGTACTTC
CASSQQRGPYEQYF
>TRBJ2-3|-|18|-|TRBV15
TGTGCCACCAGCAGATTCCCGACGGAAGTCCTTAGCACAGATACGCAGTATTTT
CATSRFPTEVLSTDTQYF
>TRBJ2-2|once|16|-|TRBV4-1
TGCGCCAGCAGCCCGGGACTGCGGAAATATACCGGGGAGCTGTTTTTT
CASSPGLRKYTGELFF
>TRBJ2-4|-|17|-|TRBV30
TGTGCGTGGGCAGCCGATCGGATTACTTTAGCCAAAAACATTCAGTACTTC
CAWAADRITLAKNIQYF